This paragraph reports one T cell receptor (beta chain). The authors' processing: Amplification from reference gene primers served as the basis for estimated nucleated cell counts. The data were produced by immunoSEQ multiplex PCR, yet TCRdb's version contains in-frame clones alone and is incomplete. Clone size and V and J calls were adopted from that table, with D and trimming inferred from the DNA. The profile shows about 60,000 clones, almost 90% of them singletons. The V end was cut by 4 bases, the J end by 2 bases, with 6 bases between. Germline-derived CDR1 and CDR2 are LGHDT and YNNKEL (reference sequence). CDR3 length: 12 residues. This sample is part of a study of blood T cell repertoires in COVID-19. Study as a whole: The origin of the acute and convalescent COVID-19 samples was the United States, Italy and Spain. Sources were T cells, B-cell-depleted T cells, or PBMCs; the material itself was cDNA or gDNA.

The TCR comes from a man between 60 and 75 years old with acute or convalescent COVID-19. The sample was peripheral blood. This chain links TRBV3-1 (or the pseudogene TRBV3-2) with TRBJ2-7; D not resolved. The CDR3 loop is CASSRVPYEQYF. The CDR3 coding sequence is TGTGCCAGCAGCCGAGTACCCTACGAGCAGTACTTC.